The T cell receptor (beta chain) under discussion was sequenced for a study of T cell repertoires in cytomegalovirus infection. TCRdb reprocessed the reads via MiXCR and lists one record per CDR3 protein. The sample contains around 550,000 distinct CDR3 sequences, roughly 29% of which appear only once. In this sample, this clonotype turned up many times. The CDR3 sequence is 13 residues long. CDR1 and CDR2 (germline): DFQATT, SNEGSKA (reference sequence). V gave up 1 base and J gave up 7 bases; unmatched junction bases: 0. The chain employs TRBV20-1 and TRBJ2-1; 11 positions agree with TRBD2. This TCR derives from a human donor in good health (CMV status not recorded). Some clones in this sample may be carry-over from other donors' samples. Sample: PBMCs. CDR3 sequence: CSARGLAGNEQFF. In DNA, the CDR3 is TGCAGTGCTAGAGGACTAGCGGGAAATGAGCAGTTCTTC.